This entry describes one TCR beta chain. This sample is drawn from a study of control samples from healthy donors and cancer patients. Here immunoSEQ multiplex PCR was the method, and the copy in TCRdb shows in-frame clones only, minus some. The table records 90,000 or so clones, about 85% of them present only once. V lost 5 bases and J 0 bases, leaving 11 bases between the germline ends. The germline V gene has CDR1 SNHLY and CDR2 FYNNEI. The CDR3 length is 15 residues. The chain couples TRBV2 to TRBJ1-3; D call uncertain. Sample: blood. This sequence was found in a woman in her 70s in good health. The CDR3 sequence is CASSQGSLSGNTIYF. CDR3 in DNA: TGTGCCAGCAGTCAAGGCTCCCTCTCTGGAAACACCATATATTTT.